This is a list of T cell receptor beta chains from one sample in a study of blood T cell repertoires in COVID-19. The assay was immunoSEQ multiplex PCR, and TCRdb's table has in-frame clones only and misses some. The data contain roughly 230,000 clones, about four fifths of them singletons. The sample taken for sequencing was peripheral blood. The receptor set was obtained from a woman at least 80 years old with acute or convalescent COVID-19. The CDR3 runs from the conserved cysteine through the conserved F or W. A D gene is named only where the DNA matches it firmly. The size of a clone is reported for some rows only, either as once, few or many, or as a class for expanded clones.

v_gene	j_gene	d_gene	abundance	CDR3nt	CDR3aa
TRBV7-2	TRBJ2-1	TRBD2	.	TGTGCCAGCAGCTCAAGAGAGCGGGGGGGCCTTGGTGAGCAGTTCTTC	CASSSRERGGLGEQFF
TRBV18	TRBJ1-2	.	.	TGTGCCAGCTCACCAACTCCGACTTCGGGGGATGGCTACACCTTC	CASSPTPTSGDGYTF
TRBV6-5	TRBJ1-2	.	.	TGTGCCAGTCGAACCTGGGGCCTAATCTATGGCTACACCTTC	CASRTWGLIYGYTF
TRBV27	TRBJ2-1	.	few	TGTGCCACCCAGGTCGGGGGGCCGTACAATGAGCAGTTCTTC	CATQVGGPYNEQFF
TRBV5-1	TRBJ2-5	TRBD1	.	TGCGCCAGCAGCTTGGGTGCAGGGGGACGCGAGACCCAGTACTTC	CASSLGAGGRETQYF
TRBV3-1/TRBV3-2	TRBJ1-2	TRBD1	.	TGTGCCAGCAGCCTCACAGGGGATCACTATGGCTACACCTTC	CASSLTGDHYGYTF
TRBV6-5	TRBJ2-2	.	.	TGTGCCAGCAGGCCCCCCGGGGTGGGAGGAGGGGAGCTGTTTTTT	CASRPPGVGGGELFF
TRBV9	TRBJ2-7	.	.	TGTGCCAGCAGCCTCTCAGGGGGGTTGGCCTACGAGCAGTACTTC	CASSLSGGLAYEQYF
TRBV5-5	TRBJ2-3	.	.	TGTGCCAGCAGCTTGGACAGTTATACGCAGTATTTT	CASSLDSYTQYF
TRBV5-6	TRBJ1-2	.	.	TGTGCCAGCTCTCCCGAGAATGGGGGGTATGGCTACACCTTC	CASSPENGGYGYTF
TRBV11-3	TRBJ1-1	.	.	TGTGCCAGCAGCTCCTACAGTTCGGGGGACACTGAAGCTTTCTTT	CASSSYSSGDTEAFF
TRBV5-4	TRBJ1-4	.	few	TGTGCCAGCAGCCCCCGGGGGGGGGTTAATGAAAAACTGTTTTTT	CASSPRGGVNEKLFF
TRBV7-7	TRBJ2-3	.	.	TGTGCTAGCAGCTTAGCGCCGTCGAGGGGGGGCCGCACAGATACGCAGTATTTT	CASSLAPSRGGRTDTQYF
TRBV20-1	TRBJ2-1	.	.	TGCAGTGCCCGGAGGGATGAGCAGTTCTTC	CSARRDEQFF